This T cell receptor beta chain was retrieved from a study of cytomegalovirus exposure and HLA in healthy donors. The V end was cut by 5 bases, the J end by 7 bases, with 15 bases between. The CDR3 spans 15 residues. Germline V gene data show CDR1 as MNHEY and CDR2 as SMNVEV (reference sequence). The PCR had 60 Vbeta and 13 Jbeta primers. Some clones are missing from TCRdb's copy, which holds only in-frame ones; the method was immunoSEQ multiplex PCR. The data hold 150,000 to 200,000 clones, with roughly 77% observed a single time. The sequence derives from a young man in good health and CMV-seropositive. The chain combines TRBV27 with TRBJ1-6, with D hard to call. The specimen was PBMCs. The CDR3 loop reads CASSVKNRINSPLHF. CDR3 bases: TGTGCCAGCAGTGTAAAAAACAGAATCAATTCACCCCTCCACTTT.